Below, 12 T cell receptor beta chains from the same sample are listed, as sequenced in a study of blood T cell repertoires in COVID-19. Sequenced by immunoSEQ multiplex PCR; TCRdb stores in-frame clones only, minus some. The sample consists of fewer than 300,000 clones, roughly 90% of them appearing once. Sequences were obtained from peripheral blood. The receptors here all came from a woman aged 25 to 39 with COVID-19, enrolled during active disease.

This clone was found many times. Other DNA sequences in this sample translate to the same CDR3. The V call is TRBV19, the J call TRBJ1-5, with 9 bases matching TRBD1. Trimming removed 2 bases from V and 5 bases from J; junction bases left unmatched: 1. The CDR3 sequence is 14 residues long. Germline lookup yields CDR1 LNHDA and CDR2 SQIVND (reference sequence). The CDR3 protein is CASSIWTGDQPQHF. The CDR3 nucleotides are TGTGCCAGTAGTATATGGACAGGGGATCAGCCCCAGCATTTT.

The chain is built from TRBV9 and TRBJ2-3; TRBD2 matches 7 bases. The CDR3 has 16 amino acids. Germline V gene data show CDR1 as SGDLS and CDR2 as YYNGEE. V shed 4 bases, J shed 3 bases, and the junction held 11 bases outside the gene matches. The CDR3 here is CASSPLTSEGTDTQYF. For the CDR3, the DNA is TGTGCCAGCAGCCCCCTTACTAGCGAGGGGACAGATACGCAGTATTTT.

The genes are TRBV19 and TRBJ1-6, with 11 positions matching TRBD1. V lost 5 bases to trimming and J lost 8 bases; unmatched junction nucleotides: 5. CDR1 and CDR2 from the germline V gene are LNHDA and SQIVND (reference sequence). The CDR3 has 15 residues. The CDR3 reads CASSFGQGADSPLHF. CDR3 coding DNA: TGTGCCAGTAGTTTTGGACAGGGGGCAGATTCACCCCTCCACTTT.

The CDR3 DNA is TGTGCCAGCAGCTCAACAGGGGGCCTCTATGGCTACACCTTC. This codes for CASSSTGGLYGYTF. The chain has TRBV11-2 and TRBJ1-2, with 9 bases that match TRBD1. The length of the CDR3 is 14 residues. V was pared by 4 bases and J by 4 bases, with 4 bases of the junction left unmatched. The germline V gene has CDR1 SGHAT and CDR2 FQNNGV.

This clone has just one count. The V call is TRBV11-3, the J call TRBJ1-1; maybe TRBD1 (5 bases). This CDR3 spans 14 amino acids. V was trimmed by 4 bases and J by 5 bases, leaving 14 bases between them. Germline loops: CDR1 SGHNT, CDR2 YENEEA. CDR3: CASSSGTGGTEAFF. CDR3 nucleotide sequence: TGTGCCAGCAGCTCCGGGACGGGAGGGACTGAAGCTTTCTTT. Full variable domain (missing parts from reference TRBV11-3 and TRBJ1-1): EAGVVQSPRYKIIEKKQPVAFWCNPISGHNTLYWYLQNLGQGPELLIRYENEEAVDDSQLPKDRFSAERLKGVDSTLKIQPAELGDSAVYLCASSSGTGGTEAFFGQGTRLTVV.

This chain joins TRBV20-1 and TRBJ1-2; no clear D. The CDR3 sequence is 12 residues long. Per the germline V gene, CDR1 is DFQATT and CDR2 is SNEGSKA (reference sequence). V lost 3 bases, J lost 5 bases, and 10 bases lay in between. CDR3 DNA: TGCAGTGCTAGTACAGAAGAATATGGCTACACCTTC. This codes for CSASTEEYGYTF.

This chain connects TRBV7-9 to TRBJ2-1; 14 bases align to TRBD2. CDR1 SEHNR and CDR2 FQNEAQ come from the germline V gene (reference sequence). This CDR3 is 16 amino acids long. J gave up 7 bases and V 4 bases, and 6 bases lay outside the gene matches. CDR3 protein: CASSSTRTSGRNEQFF. The CDR3 nucleotides read TGTGCCAGCAGCTCGACCAGGACTAGCGGGAGGAATGAGCAGTTCTTC.

CDR3 sequence reads: CASSERPQETQYF. CDR3 coding DNA: TGTGCCAGCAGTGAGAGGCCCCAAGAGACCCAGTACTTC. The chain recombines TRBV2 with TRBJ2-5, with D unresolved. Trimming removed 3 bases from V and 1 base from J, with 6 bases in between. Germline V CDR1 and CDR2: SNHLY, FYNNEI. The CDR3 runs to 13 residues.

The chain is built from TRBV24-1 and TRBJ2-1, with 10 positions matching TRBD2. CDR1 and CDR2 from the germline V gene are KGHDR and SFDVKD. The CDR3 sequence is 14 residues long. Unmatched junction bases numbered 3, after V lost 3 bases and J lost 8 bases. The CDR3 spells CATSDPSGRHEQFF. Here the CDR3 DNA reads TGTGCCACCAGTGATCCTAGCGGGAGACATGAGCAGTTCTTC.

The CDR3 DNA follows: TGTGCCAGCAGCCAAGTCCGTCCCGGGGAGCTGTTTTTT. This encodes CASSQVRPGELFF. This chain joins TRBV14 and TRBJ2-2; D unresolved. The CDR3 has 13 residues. The germline gives CDR1 SGHDN, CDR2 FVKESK. Trimming stripped 1 base from V and 6 bases from J, with 6 bases between. Full variable domain (remainder filled in from reference TRBV14 and TRBJ2-2): EAGVTQFPSHSVIEKGQTVTLRCDPISGHDNLYWYRRVMGKEIKFLLHFVKESKQDESGMPNNRFLAERTGGTYSTLKVQPAELEDSGVYFCASSQVRPGELFFGEGSRLTVL.

The chain couples TRBV3-1 (or the pseudogene TRBV3-2) to TRBJ2-3, with unresolved D. The ends were cut back, 1 base at V and 0 bases at J, with 5 bases in the middle. Germline assignment: CDR1 LGHDT and CDR2 YNNKEL (reference sequence). The CDR3 extends over 14 amino acids. CDR3 residues: CASSQGASTDTQYF. The CDR3 bases are TGTGCCAGCAGCCAAGGCGCTAGCACAGATACGCAGTATTTT.

The chain combines TRBV19 with TRBJ2-5, with D possibly TRBD2 on 6 matching bases. CDR1 is LNHDA and CDR2 is SQIVND in the germline V gene (reference sequence). This CDR3 has 14 residues. Trimming removed 8 bases from V and 4 bases from J, with 17 bases in between. This chain's CDR3 is CASSLAGQGETQYF. The CDR3 region has the DNA TGTGCCAGTTCCTTGGCGGGGCAGGGAGAGACCCAGTACTTC.